The 10 T cell receptor beta chains presented below share a single source sample, sequenced in a study of T cells after yellow fever vaccination. TCRdb fed the 5' RACE reads into MiXCR, producing one record per CDR3 protein. Found here are some 160,000 distinct CDR3 sequences, around 9.7% of them singletons; the top ten hold under 40%. Specimen: CD8+ T cells sorted from PBMCs, collected 45 days after the yellow fever booster vaccination. These receptors came from a man aged 18 to 30 who received the YFV17D yellow fever vaccine.

This clonotype was seen repeatedly, ten times or more. The chain links TRBV20-1 to TRBJ2-7; no reliable D call. CDR1 is DFQATT and CDR2 is SNEGSKA in the germline V gene (reference sequence). With 0 bases removed from V and 3 bases from J, the gap between germline ends came to 15 bases. The CDR3 is 15 amino acids. CDR3 amino acids: CSARESGAPLYEQYF. Here the CDR3 DNA reads TGCAGTGCTAGAGAATCAGGAGCACCCCTCTACGAGCAGTACTTC.

A few counts support this clonotype. In DNA form, the CDR3 reads TGTGCCAGCAGTCACCCCGGGACAGCCTACAATGAGCAGTTCTTC. This gives the protein CASSHPGTAYNEQFF. This sequence joins TRBV7-9 and TRBJ2-1; 7 positions agree with TRBD1. With 6 bases clipped from V and 2 bases from J, the junction kept 7 bases outside the gene matches. From germline, CDR1 is SEHNR and CDR2 FQNEAQ (reference sequence). This CDR3 has 15 residues.

This clonotype has only a few counts. J is TRBJ2-3 and V is TRBV5-1, with D possibly being TRBD2 (6 bases). This CDR3 has 17 amino acids. V was clipped by 3 bases and J by 0 bases, with 17 bases between them. CDR1 is SGHRS, CDR2 YFSETQ, per germline. The CDR3 sequence: CASSWLDRDSSTDTQYF. The CDR3 DNA follows: TGCGCCAGCAGCTGGCTAGACCGGGACTCTAGCACAGATACGCAGTATTTT.

The table lists this clonotype with a few counts. The chain couples TRBV25-1 to TRBJ1-1; no clear D gene. Germline CDR1 reads MGHDK; CDR2 reads SYGVNS. This CDR3 comprises 12 residues. Trimming removed 5 bases from V and 5 bases from J, with 9 bases in between. In nucleotides, the CDR3 is TGTGCCAGCAGTAGGACGATTACTGAAGCTTTCTTT. Protein product: CASSRTITEAFF.

This clonotype was observed a few times. The V and J genes are TRBV4-1 and TRBJ2-2; a weak D match, TRBD2 (6 bases). Deletions cut 4 bases from V and 4 bases from J, with 13 bases between. Germline V gene lookup returns CDR1 MGHRA and CDR2 YSYEKL. The CDR3 covers 15 residues. The CDR3 region has the DNA TGCGCCAGCAGCCCGGAGGGTCGCACCACCGGGGAGCTGTTTTTT. The encoded protein is CASSPEGRTTGELFF.

This clonotype was counted between two and nine times. For the CDR3, the DNA is TGTGCCAGCAATTTCGCGAGGAACACTGAAGCTTTCTTT. It specifies CASNFARNTEAFF. The chain uses TRBV2 and TRBJ1-1; D is undetermined. V was shortened by 7 bases and J by 1 base, with 10 bases between the two germline ends. The CDR3 extends over 13 amino acids. Germline V CDR1 and CDR2: SNHLY, FYNNEI.

V usage is TRBV2 and J usage is TRBJ1-6; D possibly corresponds to TRBD1 (5 bases). The CDR3 loop spans 16 amino acids. Trimming left V 8 bases short and J 6 bases short, with 20 bases between. Germline values: CDR1 SNHLY, CDR2 FYNNEI. CDR3 sequence: CASSQGSLGPNSPLHF. The CDR3 DNA sequence: TGTGCCAGCTCCCAAGGCTCCCTGGGGCCTAATTCACCCCTCCACTTT.

The chain recombines TRBV19 with TRBJ2-5; D may match TRBD1 or TRBD2 (5 bases each). The CDR3 has 15 residues. CDR1 LNHDA and CDR2 SQIVND come from the germline V gene (reference sequence). Trimming left V 5 bases short and J 5 bases short, with 18 bases between. The CDR3 region has the DNA TGTGCCAGTAGTCTTCCGGGACGGCCCTTGGAGACCCAGTACTTC. It translates to CASSLPGRPLETQYF.

The rearrangement links TRBV7-2 to TRBJ2-2, with TRBD2 matching over 8 bases. Germline CDR1 and CDR2: SGHTA and FQGNSA. Losses at the gene ends were 6 bases for V and 0 bases for J; bases not matched to a gene: 15. This CDR3 has 19 amino acids. The CDR3 reads CASRVAERGYRANTGELFF. CDR3 nucleotide sequence: TGTGCCAGCAGGGTTGCTGAGCGGGGGTACCGAGCGAACACCGGGGAGCTGTTTTTT.

This clonotype came up a few times. The chain joins TRBV7-6 to TRBJ2-7; D is undetermined. Germline-derived CDR1 and CDR2 are SGHVS and FNYEAQ. There are 13 residues in the CDR3. With 4 bases removed from V and 5 bases from J, the gap between germline ends came to 12 bases. The CDR3 sequence: CASSSDSGHEQYV. The DNA of the CDR3 is TGTGCCAGCAGCTCAGACTCCGGTCACGAGCAGTACGTC.